This TCR beta chain originates from a study of blood T cell repertoires in COVID-19. About the study: Sources were T cells, B-cell-depleted T cells, or PBMCs; the material itself was cDNA or gDNA.

Trimming left V 3 bases short and J 9 bases short, with 8 bases between. The CDR3 is made up of 11 amino acids. Sequencing was performed with immunoSEQ multiplex PCR; in TCRdb, only in-frame clones are kept and a portion is missing. In the table there are roughly 200,000 clones, over 75% of which are singletons. Material: peripheral blood. The TCR comes from an elderly woman with active or convalescent COVID-19. The V call is TRBV12-3 or TRBV12-4, the J call TRBJ2-5, with D hard to call. CDR3 sequence (DNA): TGTGCCAGCAGTTTGATTGGGCCCCAGTACTTC. Amino acids: CASSLIGPQYF.